The 7 T cell receptor beta chains presented below share a single source sample, sequenced in a study of intratumoral heterogeneity in liver cancer. Produced via immunoSEQ multiplex PCR; TCRdb's table is partial and in-frame only. The repertoire includes about 20,000 clones, just under 75% of them detected once, and about a sixth sits in the top ten. Sequenced material: tumor-adjacent normal tissue, taken before any cancer treatment. The receptors originated from a woman between 65 and 79 years old with hepatocellular carcinoma.

The chain links TRBV5-5 to TRBJ2-1, with 12 nucleotides matching TRBD1. V dropped 3 bases and J dropped 8; count of bases not matched to a gene: 6. The CDR3 is made up of 15 amino acids. Germline CDR1 is SGHKS and CDR2 is YYEKEE (reference sequence). The CDR3 DNA reads as TGTGCCAGCAGCTCCGGGACAGGGGGCCTCTATGAGCAGTTCTTC. Protein sequence: CASSSGTGGLYEQFF.

This chain links TRBV7-8 with TRBJ2-7; no clear D. This CDR3 contains 11 residues. The germline CDR1 and CDR2 sequences are SGHVS and FQNEAQ. V dropped 5 bases and J dropped 6 bases, with 8 bases sitting between them. The CDR3 bases are TGTGCCAGCAGCCTGTCTACCGAGCAGTACTTC. Translated, it gives CASSLSTEQYF.

Here the CDR3 reads CSASHSGKNTGELFF. For the CDR3, the DNA is TGCAGTGCTAGTCATAGCGGGAAGAACACCGGGGAGCTGTTTTTT. The V call is TRBV20-1, the J call TRBJ2-2, with 8 bases identical to TRBD2. This CDR3 contains 15 residues. The J segment lost 1 base and the V segment lost 3 bases, leaving 4 bases of the junction unmatched. Per germline, CDR1 DFQATT and CDR2 SNEGSKA (reference sequence).

The chain joins TRBV14 to TRBJ1-1; D gene uncertain. The V gene's germline CDR1 is SGHDN and CDR2 FVKESK. V was cut by 4 bases and J by 3 bases, with 12 bases left in between. This CDR3 region has 14 residues. The CDR3 bases are TGTGCCAGCAGCCTTTATATGGGCTACACTGAAGCTTTCTTT. It translates to CASSLYMGYTEAFF.

The V gene is TRBV19, the J gene TRBJ1-5; D is unresolved. Germline V gene sequence: CDR1 LNHDA, CDR2 SQIVND (reference sequence). This CDR3 region has 13 residues. V was shortened by 9 bases and J by 3 bases, with 12 bases between the two germline ends. CDR3 region: CASTREVNQPQHF. DNA of the CDR3: TGTGCCAGCACTCGGGAAGTCAATCAGCCCCAGCATTTT.

This clone has a single count. The rearrangement uses TRBV6-5 and TRBJ1-2; D gene unclear. Germline loops: CDR1 MNHEY, CDR2 SVGAGI. The V end lost 2 bases, the J end lost 8 bases, and 15 bases lay between the germline ends. The CDR3 is made up of 14 amino acids. The CDR3 protein is CASSYGGRVGGYTF. The CDR3 DNA follows: TGTGCCAGCAGTTACGGTGGCCGTGTCGGAGGCTACACCTTC.

The CDR3 bases are TGCAGCGTCGAGGGGACACCCACCCAAGAGACCCAGTACTTC. Protein product: CSVEGTPTQETQYF. The rearrangement links TRBV29-1 to TRBJ2-5, with D tentatively TRBD1 (6 bases). Deletions cut 6 bases from V and 1 base from J, with 15 bases between. Per germline, CDR1 SQVTM and CDR2 ANQGSEA. The CDR3 spans 14 residues.